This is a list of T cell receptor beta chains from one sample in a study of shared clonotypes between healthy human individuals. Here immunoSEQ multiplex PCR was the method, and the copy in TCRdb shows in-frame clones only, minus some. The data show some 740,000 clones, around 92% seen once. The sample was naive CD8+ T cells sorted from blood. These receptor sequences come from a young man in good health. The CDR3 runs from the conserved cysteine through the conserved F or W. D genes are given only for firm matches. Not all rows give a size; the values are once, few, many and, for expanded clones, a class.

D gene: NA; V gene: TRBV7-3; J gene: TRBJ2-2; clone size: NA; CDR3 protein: CASSQGTGELFF; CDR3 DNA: TGTGCCAGCAGCCAGGGTACCGGGGAGCTGTTTTTT
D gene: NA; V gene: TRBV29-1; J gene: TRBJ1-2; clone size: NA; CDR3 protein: CSVTSSGGYTF; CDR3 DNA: TGCAGCGTGACCTCTTCCGGGGGCTACACCTTC
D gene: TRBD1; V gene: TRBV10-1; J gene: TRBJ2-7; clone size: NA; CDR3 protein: CARDRIYEQYF; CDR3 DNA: TGCGCCAGGGACAGGATCTACGAGCAGTACTTC
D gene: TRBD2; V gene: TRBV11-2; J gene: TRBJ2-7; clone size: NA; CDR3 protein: CASSLGVGGAYEQYF; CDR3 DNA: TGTGCCAGCAGCTTAGGTGTCGGGGGGGCCTACGAGCAGTACTTC
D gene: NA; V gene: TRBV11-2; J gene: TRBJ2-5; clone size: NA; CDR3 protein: CASSHHRDLQETQYF; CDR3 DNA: TGTGCCAGCAGCCACCACCGGGACCTCCAAGAGACCCAGTACTTC
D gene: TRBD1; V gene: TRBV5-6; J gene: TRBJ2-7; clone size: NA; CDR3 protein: CASSFGTGASYEQYF; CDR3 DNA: TGTGCCAGCAGCTTCGGGACAGGGGCTAGTTACGAGCAGTACTTC
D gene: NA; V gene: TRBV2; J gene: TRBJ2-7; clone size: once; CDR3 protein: CASRPGASYEQYF; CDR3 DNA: TGTGCCAGCAGGCCAGGGGCCTCCTACGAGCAGTACTTC
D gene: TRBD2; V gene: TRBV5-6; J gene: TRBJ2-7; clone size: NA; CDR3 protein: CASSGSLSGSYEQYF; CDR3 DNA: TGTGCCAGCAGCGGCAGCCTTAGCGGGAGCTACGAGCAGTACTTC
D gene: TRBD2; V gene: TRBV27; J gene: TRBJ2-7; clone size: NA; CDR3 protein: CASSYGTSGSVYEQYF; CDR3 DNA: TGTGCCAGCAGTTACGGGACTAGCGGGAGTGTGTACGAGCAGTACTTC
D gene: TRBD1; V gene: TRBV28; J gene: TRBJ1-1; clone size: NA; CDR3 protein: CASRTTGAPEAFF; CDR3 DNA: TGTGCCAGCAGGACCACAGGGGCCCCTGAAGCTTTCTTT
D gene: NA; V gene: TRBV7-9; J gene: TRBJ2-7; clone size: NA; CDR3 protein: CASSLRDPGTGASGMYF; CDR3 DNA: TGTGCCAGCAGCTTAAGAGATCCTGGGACAGGGGCTAGCGGGATGTACTTC
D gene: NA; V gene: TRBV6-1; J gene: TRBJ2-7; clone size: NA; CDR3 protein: CASRPVASNYEQYF; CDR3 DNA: TGTGCCAGCCGACCGGTGGCTAGTAACTACGAGCAGTACTTC
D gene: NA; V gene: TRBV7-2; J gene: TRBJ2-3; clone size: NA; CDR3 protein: CASSPPPDTQYF; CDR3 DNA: TGTGCCAGCAGCCCTCCCCCAGATACGCAGTATTTT
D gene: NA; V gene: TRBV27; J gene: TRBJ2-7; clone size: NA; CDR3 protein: CASSYLGRYEQYF; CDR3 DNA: TGTGCCAGCAGTTATCTGGGACGCTACGAGCAGTACTTC
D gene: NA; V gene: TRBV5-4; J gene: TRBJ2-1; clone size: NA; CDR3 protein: CASSGGQLEQFF; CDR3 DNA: TGTGCCAGCAGCGGGGGGCAGTTGGAGCAGTTCTTC
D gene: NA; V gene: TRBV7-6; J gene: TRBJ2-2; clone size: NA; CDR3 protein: CASSPFAISNTGELFF; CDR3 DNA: TGTGCCAGCAGCCCCTTTGCTATATCGAACACCGGGGAGCTGTTTTTT
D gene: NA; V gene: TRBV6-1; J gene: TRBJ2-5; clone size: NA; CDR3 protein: CASGTWETQYF; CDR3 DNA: TGTGCCAGTGGGACATGGGAGACCCAGTACTTC
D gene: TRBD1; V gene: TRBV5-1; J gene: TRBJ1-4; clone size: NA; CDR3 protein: CASSGTGDSEKLFF; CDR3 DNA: TGCGCCAGCAGCGGGACAGGAGACAGTGAAAAACTGTTTTTT
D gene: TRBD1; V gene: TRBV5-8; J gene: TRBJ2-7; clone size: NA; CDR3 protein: CASSWTSGTVYEQYF; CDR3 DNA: TGTGCCAGCAGCTGGACATCCGGGACAGTCTACGAGCAGTACTTC
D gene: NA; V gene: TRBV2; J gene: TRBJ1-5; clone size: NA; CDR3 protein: CASSDGTGQPQHF; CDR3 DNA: TGTGCCAGCAGTGACGGCACGGGCCAGCCCCAGCATTTT
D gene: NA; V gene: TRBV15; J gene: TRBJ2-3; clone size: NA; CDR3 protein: CATQPRRQTTDTQYF; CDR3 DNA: TGTGCCACCCAACCGCGGAGACAGACTACAGATACGCAGTATTTT
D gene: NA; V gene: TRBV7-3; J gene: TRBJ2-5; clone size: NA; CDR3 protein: CARHDRSRWETQYF; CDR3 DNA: TGTGCCAGACATGACAGATCAAGATGGGAGACCCAGTACTTC
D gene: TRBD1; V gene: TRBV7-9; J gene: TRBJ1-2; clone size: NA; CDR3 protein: CASSLDRGDYTF; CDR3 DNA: TGTGCCAGCAGCCTAGACAGGGGAGACTACACCTTC
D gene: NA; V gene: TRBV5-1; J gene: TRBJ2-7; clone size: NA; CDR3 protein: CASSLAGRGHSIATYEQYF; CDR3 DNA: TGCGCCAGCAGCTTGGCCGGCAGGGGACACTCAATCGCCACCTACGAGCAGTACTTC
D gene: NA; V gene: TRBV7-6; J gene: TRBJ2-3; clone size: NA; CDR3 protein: CASSLVTPDTQYF; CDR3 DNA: TGTGCCAGCAGCTTAGTAACGCCAGATACGCAGTATTTT
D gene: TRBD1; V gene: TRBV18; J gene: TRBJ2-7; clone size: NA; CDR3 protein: CASSPVDRVYRYEQYF; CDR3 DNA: TGTGCCAGCTCACCCGTGGACAGGGTGTATAGATACGAGCAGTACTTC
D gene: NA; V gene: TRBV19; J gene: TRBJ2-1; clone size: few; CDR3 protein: CASERRAYDGNEQFF; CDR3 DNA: TGTGCCAGTGAACGGCGGGCGTATGATGGCAATGAGCAGTTCTTC
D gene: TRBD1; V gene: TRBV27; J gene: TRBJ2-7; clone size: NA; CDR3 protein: CASRRQGSGYEQYF; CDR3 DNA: TGTGCCAGCAGGCGACAGGGTTCGGGCTACGAGCAGTACTTC
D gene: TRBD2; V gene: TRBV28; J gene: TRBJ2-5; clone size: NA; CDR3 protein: CASTPASGSWREETQYF; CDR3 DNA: TGTGCCAGCACGCCTGCTAGCGGGAGCTGGCGGGAAGAGACCCAGTACTTC
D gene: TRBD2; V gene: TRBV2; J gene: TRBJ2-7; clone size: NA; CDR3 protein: CASSDHPGGYEQYF; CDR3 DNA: TGTGCCAGCAGTGACCACCCGGGGGGCTACGAGCAGTACTTC
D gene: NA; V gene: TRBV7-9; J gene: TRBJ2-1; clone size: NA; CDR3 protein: CASSFGINEQFF; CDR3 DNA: TGTGCCAGCAGCTTCGGGATCAATGAGCAGTTCTTC
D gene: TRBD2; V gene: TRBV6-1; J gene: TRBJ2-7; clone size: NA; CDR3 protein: CASAGGGFEQYF; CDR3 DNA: TGTGCCAGCGCGGGAGGTGGGTTCGAGCAGTACTTC
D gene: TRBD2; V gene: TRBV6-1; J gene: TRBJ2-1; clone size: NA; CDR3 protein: CASSGREGLYNEQFF; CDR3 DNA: TGTGCCAGCAGTGGGCGGGAGGGCCTCTACAATGAGCAGTTCTTC
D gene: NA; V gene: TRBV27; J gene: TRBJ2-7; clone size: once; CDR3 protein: CASSPRVGRLMDF; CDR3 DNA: TGTGCCAGCAGTCCCCGGGTGGGCAGACTCATGGATTTC
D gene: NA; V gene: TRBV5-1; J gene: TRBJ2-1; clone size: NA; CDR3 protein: CASSPDSSYNEQFF; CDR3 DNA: TGCGCCAGCAGCCCGGACAGTTCCTACAATGAGCAGTTCTTC
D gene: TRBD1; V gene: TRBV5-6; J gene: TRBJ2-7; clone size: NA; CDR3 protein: CASSPGQGGYEQYF; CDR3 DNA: TGTGCCAGCAGCCCGGGACAGGGAGGATACGAGCAGTACTTC
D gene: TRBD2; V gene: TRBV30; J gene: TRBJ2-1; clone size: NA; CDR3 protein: CAWSYGGSGNEQFF; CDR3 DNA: TGTGCCTGGAGTTACGGCGGGAGTGGCAATGAGCAGTTCTTC
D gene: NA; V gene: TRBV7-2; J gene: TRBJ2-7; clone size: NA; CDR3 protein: CASRYYWGPNNQYEQYF; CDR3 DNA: TGTGCCAGCAGATACTACTGGGGACCCAATAACCAATACGAGCAGTACTTC
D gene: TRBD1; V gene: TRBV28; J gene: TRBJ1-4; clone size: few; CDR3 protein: CASSPIRGTGRFEKLFF; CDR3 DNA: TGTGCCAGCAGTCCAATAAGGGGGACAGGGCGGTTCGAAAAACTGTTTTTT
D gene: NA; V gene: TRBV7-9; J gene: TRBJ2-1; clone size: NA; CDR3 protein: CASSPTRGTYKGEQFF; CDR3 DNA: TGTGCCAGCAGCCCTACGCGAGGGACCTACAAAGGTGAGCAGTTCTTC
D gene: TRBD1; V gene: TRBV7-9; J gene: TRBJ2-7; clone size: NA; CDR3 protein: CASSFSDRGDTYEQYF; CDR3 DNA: TGTGCCAGCAGCTTTTCGGACAGGGGGGATACCTACGAGCAGTACTTC
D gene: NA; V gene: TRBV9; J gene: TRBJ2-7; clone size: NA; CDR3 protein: CASSPERSDDEQYF; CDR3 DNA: TGTGCCAGCAGCCCAGAGAGGTCCGACGACGAGCAGTACTTC
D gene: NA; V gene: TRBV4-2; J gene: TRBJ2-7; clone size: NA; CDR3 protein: CASSQPLGEQYF; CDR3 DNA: TGTGCCAGCAGCCAACCGTTGGGGGAGCAGTACTTC
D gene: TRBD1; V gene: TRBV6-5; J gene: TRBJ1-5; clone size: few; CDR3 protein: CASSYSKGGAGQPQHF; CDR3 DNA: TGTGCCAGCAGTTACTCGAAAGGGGGCGCAGGTCAGCCCCAGCATTTT
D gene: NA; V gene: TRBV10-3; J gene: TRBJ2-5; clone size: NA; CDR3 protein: CAISELIGIGETQYF; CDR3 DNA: TGTGCCATCAGTGAGCTCATAGGGATTGGAGAGACCCAGTACTTC
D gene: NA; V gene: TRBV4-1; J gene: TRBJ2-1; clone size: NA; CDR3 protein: CASSQDLRIRFF; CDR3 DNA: TGCGCCAGCAGCCAAGATCTAAGAATTCGGTTCTTC
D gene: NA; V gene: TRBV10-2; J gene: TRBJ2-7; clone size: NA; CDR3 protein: CATGLGWSYEQYF; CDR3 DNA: TGCGCCACCGGACTGGGGTGGTCCTACGAGCAGTACTTC
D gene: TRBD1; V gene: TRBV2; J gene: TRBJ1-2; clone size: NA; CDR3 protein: CAIKQGIYGYTF; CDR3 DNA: TGTGCCATCAAACAGGGGATCTATGGCTACACCTTC
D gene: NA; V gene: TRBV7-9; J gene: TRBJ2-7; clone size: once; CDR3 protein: CASSQGDSYEQYF; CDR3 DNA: TGTGCCAGCAGCCAAGGAGATTCCTACGAGCAGTACTTC
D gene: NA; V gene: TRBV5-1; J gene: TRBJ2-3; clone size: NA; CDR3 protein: CASSFGNTDTQYF; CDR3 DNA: TGCGCCAGCAGCTTTGGCAACACAGATACGCAGTATTTT